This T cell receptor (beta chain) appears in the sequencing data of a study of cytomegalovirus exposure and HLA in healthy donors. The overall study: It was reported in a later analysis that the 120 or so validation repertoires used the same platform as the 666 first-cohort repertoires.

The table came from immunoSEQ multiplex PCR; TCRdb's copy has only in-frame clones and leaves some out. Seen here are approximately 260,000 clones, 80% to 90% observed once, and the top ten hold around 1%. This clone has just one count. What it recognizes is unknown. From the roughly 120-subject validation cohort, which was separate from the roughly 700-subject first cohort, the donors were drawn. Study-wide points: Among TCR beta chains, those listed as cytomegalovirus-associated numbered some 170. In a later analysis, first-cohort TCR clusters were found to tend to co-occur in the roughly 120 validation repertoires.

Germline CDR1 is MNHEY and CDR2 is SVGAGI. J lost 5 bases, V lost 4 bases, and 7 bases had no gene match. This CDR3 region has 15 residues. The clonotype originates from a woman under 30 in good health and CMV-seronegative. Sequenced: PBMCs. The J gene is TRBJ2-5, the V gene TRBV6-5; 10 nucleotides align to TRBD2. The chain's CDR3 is CASSLSGRAGETQYF. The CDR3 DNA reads TGTGCCAGCAGTTTAAGCGGGAGGGCGGGGGAGACCCAGTACTTC.